This T cell receptor beta chain derives from a study of blood T cell repertoires in COVID-19. About the study: The analysed material was cDNA or gDNA that came from T cells, B-cell-depleted T cells, or PBMCs.

Under the authors' procedure: By means of reference gene primer amplification, nucleated cell counts were estimated. The data were produced by immunoSEQ multiplex PCR, yet TCRdb's version contains in-frame clones alone and is incomplete. D and trimming were read from the DNA, whereas the V and J calls and clone size are those reported in that table. The data show about 260,000 clones, around 86% seen once. A single count supports this clone. CDR3 length equals 14 residues. CDR1 is SEHNR, CDR2 FQNEAQ, per germline (reference sequence). V gave up 2 bases and J gave up 4 bases, with 8 bases separating them.

This TCR came from a human donor in a cohort sampled during active COVID-19. V gene TRBV7-9 combines with J gene TRBJ1-4, with TRBD1 as a possible D gene (5 bases). Sequencing was done on a sample of peripheral blood. CDR3 in amino acids: CASSLRDSNEKLFF. The CDR3 DNA sequence: TGTGCCAGCAGCTTAAGAGACAGTAATGAAAAACTGTTTTTT. Drawing the rest from reference TRBV7-9 and TRBJ1-4, the complete variable domain is DTGVSQNPRHKITKRGQNVTFRCDPISEHNRLYWYRQTLGQGPEFLTYFQNEAQLEKSRLLSDRFSAERPKGSFSTLEIQRTEQGDSAMYLCASSLRDSNEKLFFGSGTQLSVL.